These 5 T cell receptor beta chains share one sample of origin, sequenced in a study of OX40 agonist ivuxolimab in advanced cancers. Assay: immunoSEQ multiplex PCR; the TCRdb copy retains only in-frame clones and omits some. This table holds some 91,000 clones, approximately 87% found once. Here the sequenced sample was CD4+ or CD8+ T cells sorted from blood, taken in a trial of the OX40 agonist ivuxolimab. Every receptor here comes from an adult with an advanced solid tumor such as melanoma, head and neck, liver or kidney cancer.

J is TRBJ1-5 and V is TRBV5-6; D uncertain. Trimming cost V 1 base and J 4 bases, with 6 bases left between them. Germline CDR1 SGHDT, CDR2 YYEEEE. The CDR3 totals 13 residues. In DNA, the CDR3 is TGTGCCAGCAGCTTGAGTCCAAATCAGCCCCAGCATTTT. Its protein product is CASSLSPNQPQHF.

V gene TRBV4-3 combines with J gene TRBJ1-3, with unresolved D. This CDR3 spans 13 amino acids. The V and J ends lost 4 bases and 4 bases respectively, with 8 bases between them. Germline assignment: CDR1 LGHNA and CDR2 YSLEER. CDR3 sequence: CASSLTSGNTIYF. DNA of the CDR3: TGCGCCAGCAGCCTCACCTCCGGAAACACCATATATTTT.

This clone was seen a handful of times. J is TRBJ1-4 and V is TRBV7-9; 7 nucleotides line up with TRBD1. Germline loops: CDR1 SEHNR, CDR2 FQNEAQ (reference sequence). This CDR3 spans 14 amino acids. V shed 7 bases and J 3 bases; nucleotides not matched to a gene: 5. The DNA of the CDR3 is TGTGCCAGCACCGTGGGACAGCCTAATGAAAAACTGTTTTTT. Translated, it gives CASTVGQPNEKLFF.

DNA for the CDR3: TGTGCCAGCAGCAGCCAGGGCGGGAGGTTCTACGAGCAGTACGTC. It codes for CASSSQGGRFYEQYV. The chain uses TRBV5-4 and TRBJ2-7, with TRBD2 identical over 8 bases. Germline trimming cut 4 bases from V and 3 bases from J; bases unmatched to any gene: 9. This CDR3 is 15 amino acids long. Germline lookup yields CDR1 SGHNT and CDR2 YYREEE (reference sequence).

V usage is TRBV6-6 and J usage is TRBJ2-3, with 11 positions matching TRBD2. CDR1 and CDR2 (germline): MNHNY, SVGAGI (reference sequence). This CDR3 region has 16 residues. V gave up 5 bases and J gave up 4 bases; unmatched junction bases: 8. CDR3 sequence reads: CASSPQTSGRSDTQYF. CDR3 in DNA: TGTGCCAGCAGTCCGCAAACTAGCGGGAGATCAGATACGCAGTATTTT.